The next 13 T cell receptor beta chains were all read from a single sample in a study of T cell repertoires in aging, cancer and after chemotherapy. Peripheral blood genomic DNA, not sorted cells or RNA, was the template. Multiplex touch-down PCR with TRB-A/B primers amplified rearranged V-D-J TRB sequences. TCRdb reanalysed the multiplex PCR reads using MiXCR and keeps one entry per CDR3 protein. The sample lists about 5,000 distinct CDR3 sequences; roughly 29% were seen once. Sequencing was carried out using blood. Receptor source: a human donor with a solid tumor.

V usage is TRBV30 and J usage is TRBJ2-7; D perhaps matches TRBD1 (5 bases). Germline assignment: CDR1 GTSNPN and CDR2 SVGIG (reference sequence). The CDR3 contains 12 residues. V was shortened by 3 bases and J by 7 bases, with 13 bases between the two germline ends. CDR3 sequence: CAWSHSREEQYF. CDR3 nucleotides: TGTGCCTGGAGCCACTCCAGGGAAGAGCAGTACTTC.

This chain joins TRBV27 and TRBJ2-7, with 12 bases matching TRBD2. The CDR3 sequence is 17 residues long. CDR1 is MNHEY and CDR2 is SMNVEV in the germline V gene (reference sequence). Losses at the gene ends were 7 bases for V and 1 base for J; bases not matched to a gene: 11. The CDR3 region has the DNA TGTGCCAGCACCAGCCTGACTAGCGGGGGTGTATCCTACGAGCAGTACTTC. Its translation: CASTSLTSGGVSYEQYF.

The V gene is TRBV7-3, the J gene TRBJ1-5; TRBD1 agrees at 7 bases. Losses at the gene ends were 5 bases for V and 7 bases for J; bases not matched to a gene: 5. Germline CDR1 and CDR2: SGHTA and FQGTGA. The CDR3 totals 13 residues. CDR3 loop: CASSLGQAQPQHF. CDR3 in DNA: TGTGCCAGCAGCCTAGGACAGGCGCAGCCCCAGCATTTT.

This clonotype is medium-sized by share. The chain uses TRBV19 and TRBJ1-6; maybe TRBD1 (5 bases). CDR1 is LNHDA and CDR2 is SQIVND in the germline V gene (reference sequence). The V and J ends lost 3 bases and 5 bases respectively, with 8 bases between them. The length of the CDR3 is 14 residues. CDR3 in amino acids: CASSIRGNNSPLHF. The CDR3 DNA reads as TGTGCCAGTAGTATCCGGGGGAATAATTCACCCCTCCACTTT.

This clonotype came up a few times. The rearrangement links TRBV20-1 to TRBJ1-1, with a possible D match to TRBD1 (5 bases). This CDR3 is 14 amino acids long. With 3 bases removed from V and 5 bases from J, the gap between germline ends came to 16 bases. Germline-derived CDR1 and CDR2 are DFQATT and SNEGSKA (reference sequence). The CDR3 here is CSASTRGWETEAFF. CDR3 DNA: TGCAGTGCTAGTACAAGGGGCTGGGAGACTGAAGCTTTCTTT.

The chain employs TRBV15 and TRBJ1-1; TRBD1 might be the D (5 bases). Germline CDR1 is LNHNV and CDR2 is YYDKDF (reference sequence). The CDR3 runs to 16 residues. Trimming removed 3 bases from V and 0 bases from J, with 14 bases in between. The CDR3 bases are TGTGCCACCAGCAGTAGGATAGGGGCCATGAACACTGAAGCTTTCTTT. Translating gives CATSSRIGAMNTEAFF.

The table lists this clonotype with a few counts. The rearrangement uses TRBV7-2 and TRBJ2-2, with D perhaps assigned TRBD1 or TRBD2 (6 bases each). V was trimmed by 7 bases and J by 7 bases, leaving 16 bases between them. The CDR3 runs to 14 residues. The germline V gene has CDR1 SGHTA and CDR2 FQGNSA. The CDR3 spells CASTKGGASGELFF. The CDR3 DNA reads TGTGCCAGCACAAAGGGGGGAGCAAGCGGGGAGCTGTTTTTT.

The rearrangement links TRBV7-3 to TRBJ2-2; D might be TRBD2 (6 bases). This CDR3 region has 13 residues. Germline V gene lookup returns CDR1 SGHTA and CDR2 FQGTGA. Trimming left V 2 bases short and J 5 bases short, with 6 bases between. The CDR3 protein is CASSLGGTGELFF. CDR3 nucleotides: TGTGCCAGCAGCTTAGGGGGGACCGGGGAGCTGTTTTTT.

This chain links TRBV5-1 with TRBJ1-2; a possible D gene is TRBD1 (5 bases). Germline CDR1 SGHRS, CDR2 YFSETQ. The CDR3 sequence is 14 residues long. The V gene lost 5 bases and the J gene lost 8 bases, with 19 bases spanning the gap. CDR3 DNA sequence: TGCGCCAGCAGTTGGGGCCCCCGGGATTTCGGCTACACCTTC. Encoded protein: CASSWGPRDFGYTF.

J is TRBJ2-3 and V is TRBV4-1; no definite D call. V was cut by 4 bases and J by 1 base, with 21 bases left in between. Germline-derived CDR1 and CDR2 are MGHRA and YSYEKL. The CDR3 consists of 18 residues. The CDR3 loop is CASSPRSGTSPGTDTQYF. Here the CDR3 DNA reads TGCGCCAGCAGCCCAAGATCCGGAACCTCACCTGGCACAGATACGCAGTATTTT.

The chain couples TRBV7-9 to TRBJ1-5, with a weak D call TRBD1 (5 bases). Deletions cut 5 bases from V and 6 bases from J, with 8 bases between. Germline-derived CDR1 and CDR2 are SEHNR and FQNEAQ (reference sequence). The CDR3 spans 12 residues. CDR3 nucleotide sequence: TGTGCCAGCAGCACCGGGACTCAGCCCCAGCATTTT. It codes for CASSTGTQPQHF.

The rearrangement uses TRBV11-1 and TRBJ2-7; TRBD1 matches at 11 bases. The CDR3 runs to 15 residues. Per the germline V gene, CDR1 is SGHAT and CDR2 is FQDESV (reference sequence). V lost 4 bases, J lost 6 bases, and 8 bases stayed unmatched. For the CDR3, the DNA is TGTGCCAGCAGCTCTTTCTCCGGGACAGGGGGCGAGCAGTACTTC. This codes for CASSSFSGTGGEQYF.

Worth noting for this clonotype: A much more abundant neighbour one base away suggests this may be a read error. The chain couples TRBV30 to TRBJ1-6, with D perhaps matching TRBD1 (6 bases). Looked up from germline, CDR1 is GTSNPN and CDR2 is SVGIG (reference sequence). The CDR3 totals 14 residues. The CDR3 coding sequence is TGTGTCTGGAGTGGAAAGGCAGGGGCGACACCCCTCCACTTT. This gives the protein CVWSGKAGATPLHF.